A single sample gave rise to the 27 T cell receptor beta chains below, sequenced in a study of blood T cells in healthy people across ages. Primers used in a second PCR of roughly 6 to 12 cycles were a sample-barcoded 5' primer and a J-beta primer mix. TCRdb reprocessed the 5' RACE reads with MiXCR, giving one entry per CDR3 protein. The table lists 750,000 to 950,000 distinct CDR3 sequences, almost 30% of them singletons. This sample also belongs to another study, concerning T cells of mothers and their children.

Sequencing used blood. The receptors stem from a woman aged 35 to 49 in good health.

This chain links TRBV20-1 with TRBJ2-1; 10 bases are shared with TRBD2. Germline V CDR1 and CDR2: DFQATT, SNEGSKA (reference sequence). This CDR3 contains 16 residues. The V gene end was trimmed by 4 bases and the J gene end by 2 bases; junction bases not matched to a gene: 8. Written as DNA, the CDR3 is TGCAGTGCTACCGTCACTAGCGGGGTGCCCTACAATGAGCAGTTCTTC. Translated: CSATVTSGVPYNEQFF.

This chain joins TRBV5-1 and TRBJ2-1; 9 bases agree with TRBD2. Germline loops: CDR1 SGHRS, CDR2 YFSETQ. The CDR3 has 19 amino acids. The V gene end was trimmed by 0 bases and the J gene end by 0 bases; junction bases not matched to a gene: 10. The CDR3 DNA reads TGCGCCAGCAGCTTGGTATTAAGCGGGGGGCGCCGCTCCTACAATGAGCAGTTCTTC. Its protein product is CASSLVLSGGRRSYNEQFF.

In this sample, this clonotype turned up a few times. The CDR3 DNA is TGCGCCAGCAGCCCCATGCTTACAGGAGACGGTTCACCCCTCCACTTT. This codes for CASSPMLTGDGSPLHF. The chain combines TRBV5-1 with TRBJ1-6; TRBD1 might be the D (5 bases). The ends were cut back, 4 bases at V and 9 bases at J, with 20 bases in the middle. The CDR3 contains 16 residues. Germline V gives CDR1 SGHRS, CDR2 YFSETQ.

This clonotype occurred a few times. Compared with germline, one end of the junction differs, possibly owing to a read error. The rearrangement links TRBV3-1 to TRBJ2-6; 7 nucleotides agree with TRBD1. This CDR3 region has 19 residues. Germline V lookup: CDR1 LGHDT, CDR2 YNNKEL (reference sequence). As DNA, the CDR3 is TGTGCCAGCAGCGGACCTTCCGGGACAGCGAGCTCTGGGGCCAACGTCCGGACTTTC. It yields the protein CASSGPSGTASSGANVRTF. The full variable domain, its missing parts supplied by reference TRBV3-1 and TRBJ2-6, is DTAVSQTPKYLVTQMGNDKSIKCEQNLGHDTMYWYKQDSKKFLKIMFSYNNKELIINETVPNRFSPKSPDKAHLNLHINSLELGDSAVYFCASSGPSGTASSGANVRTFGAGSRLTVL.

This clonotype turned up a few times. The genes are TRBV7-9 and TRBJ2-6, with TRBD1 matching over 9 bases. The CDR3 has 19 amino acids. Germline V lookup: CDR1 SEHNR, CDR2 FQNEAQ (reference sequence). V gave up 1 base and J gave up 0 bases; unmatched junction bases: 7. This chain's CDR3 is CASSLVRTGVGSGANVLTF. The CDR3 DNA reads TGTGCCAGCAGCTTAGTCCGGACAGGGGTTGGCTCTGGGGCCAACGTCCTGACTTTC.

This chain joins TRBV14 and TRBJ2-5; no definite D call. The end of the DNA is better explained by TRBJ2-1, so the J call may be wrong. CDR1 and CDR2 (germline): SGHDN, FVKESK. CDR3 size: 15 residues. The CDR3 region has the DNA TGTGCCAGCAGCCAAGGCCGAGCCAGACAAGAGACCCAGTTCTTC. It encodes CASSQGRARQETQFF.

This chain uses TRBV5-1 with TRBJ1-6; D ambiguous. The CDR3 covers 15 residues. The germline V gene has CDR1 SGHRS and CDR2 YFSETQ. The V gene lost 0 bases and the J gene lost 5 bases, with 9 bases spanning the gap. This chain's CDR3 is CASSLGSQHNSPLHF. The CDR3 bases are TGCGCCAGCAGCTTGGGATCCCAACATAATTCACCCCTCCACTTT.

Of note for this clonotype: The junction departs from the called germline gene at one end, perhaps through a read error. This chain connects TRBV27 to TRBJ1-4; D is possibly TRBD1 (6 bases). Germline V gene sequence: CDR1 MNHEY, CDR2 SMNVEV (reference sequence). CDR3 length: 13 residues. CDR3 sequence (DNA): TGTGCCAGCAGGACTAAGGGGGTTGAAAAACTGGTTTTT. Translating it yields CASRTKGVEKLVF. The complete variable domain, with remaining parts taken from reference TRBV27 and TRBJ1-4, reads EAQVTQNPRYLITVTGKKLTVTCSQNMNHEYMSWYRQDPGLGLRQIYYSMNVEVTDKGDVPEGYKVSRKEKRNFPLILESPSPNQTSLYFCASRTKGVEKLVFGSGTQLSVL.

The chain has TRBV27 and TRBJ1-4; no clear D gene. V was clipped by 0 bases and J by 7 bases, with 9 bases between them. The CDR3 runs 14 residues. The germline CDR1 and CDR2 sequences are MNHEY and SMNVEV (reference sequence). CDR3 region: CASSLSGRGEKLFF. The CDR3 coding sequence is TGTGCCAGCAGTTTATCTGGGCGAGGTGAAAAACTGTTTTTT. Together with reference TRBV27 and TRBJ1-4, the CDR3 gives the full variable domain: EAQVTQNPRYLITVTGKKLTVTCSQNMNHEYMSWYRQDPGLGLRQIYYSMNVEVTDKGDVPEGYKVSRKEKRNFPLILESPSPNQTSLYFCASSLSGRGEKLFFGSGTQLSVL.

There are a few counts of this clonotype. The chain carries TRBV5-1 and TRBJ2-1, with a weak D call TRBD1 (6 bases). Germline V gene lookup returns CDR1 SGHRS and CDR2 YFSETQ. The ends were cut back, 0 bases at V and 4 bases at J, with 17 bases in the middle. The CDR3 totals 17 residues. The CDR3 nucleotides are TGCGCCAGCAGCTTGGCCCGAATCCGGGACAATTACAATGAGCAGTTCTTC. Translating gives CASSLARIRDNYNEQFF.

This clonotype was recorded at least ten times. Germline is not matched at one junction end, which may reflect a read error. The chain has TRBV7-7 and TRBJ2-6, with 8 nucleotides matching TRBD2. The germline CDR1 and CDR2 sequences are SSHAT and FNYEAQ (reference sequence). CDR3 size: 17 residues. The CDR3 region has the DNA TGTGCTAGCAGCTTAGCGCCGGGAGGGTCTGGGGCCAACGTCCTGACTTTC. This gives the protein CASSLAPGGSGANVLTF.

CDR3 residues: CASTKRGEGQPQHF. The CDR3 coding sequence is TGTGCCAGCACCAAGAGGGGGGAGGGCCAGCCCCAGCATTTT. The V call is TRBV12-3 or TRBV12-4, the J call TRBJ1-5; the D gene is possibly TRBD1 (6 bases). The CDR3 is 14 residues long. With 7 bases removed from V and 7 bases from J, the gap between germline ends came to 17 bases.

Notes on this clonotype: It may be a read error: a sequence one base away is much more abundant. In DNA, the CDR3 is TGCAGTGCTAGTAGGGAATACCCCTTCAATGAGCAGTACTTC. Its protein is CSASREYPFNEQYF. V gene TRBV20-1 combines with J gene TRBJ2-4; D gene ambiguous. V was trimmed by 3 bases and J by 13 bases, leaving 22 bases between them. The germline V gene has CDR1 DFQATT and CDR2 SNEGSKA (reference sequence). CDR3 length equals 14 residues.

The chain couples TRBV20-1 to TRBJ2-4, with D tentatively TRBD1 (6 bases). Germline CDR1 DFQATT, CDR2 SNEGSKA (reference sequence). Trimming took 2 bases from V and 0 from J, leaving 17 bases between them. This CDR3 spans 17 amino acids. CDR3 coding DNA: TGCAGTGCTAGACTCCCGGGACACCGACTAGCCAAAAACATTCAGTACTTC. The encoded protein is CSARLPGHRLAKNIQYF.

The sample holds a few counts of this clonotype. This chain connects TRBV9 to TRBJ2-1, with 8 positions matching TRBD2. The CDR3 has 15 amino acids. The germline V gene has CDR1 SGDLS and CDR2 YYNGEE. Trimming at V came to 1 base and at J to 7 bases, leaving 7 bases not matched to a gene. In nucleotides, the CDR3 is TGTGCCAGCAGCGTACTTGAGCGGGGGCCAAATGAGCAGTTCTTC. Its translation: CASSVLERGPNEQFF.

This clonotype came up a few times. This sequence may be a read error, since a much larger clone differs from it by one base. The V gene is TRBV27, the J gene TRBJ2-3, with D unresolved. This CDR3 has 16 residues. Per the germline V gene, CDR1 is MNHEY and CDR2 is SMNVEV (reference sequence). This CDR3 reads CANSLSQPKDRHTQYF. The CDR3 coding sequence is TGTGCCAACAGTTTATCCCAGCCCAAAGACCGGCATACGCAGTATTTT.

The chain is built from TRBV2 and TRBJ2-7; 13 bases are a match to TRBD2. This CDR3 is 16 amino acids long. Germline V CDR1 and CDR2: SNHLY, FYNNEI. J lost 7 bases, V lost 6 bases, and 12 bases had no gene match. The CDR3 spells CASRERLAGGSREQYF. The CDR3 nucleotides read TGTGCCAGCAGGGAGAGACTAGCGGGGGGATCCAGAGAGCAGTACTTC.

Concerning this clonotype: As the CDR3 is not closed by the conserved phenylalanine or tryptophan, this likely results from a read error. The chain employs TRBV18 and TRBJ1-6, with D unclear. There are 13 residues in the CDR3. V lost 1 base to trimming and J lost 8 bases, with 6 bases between them. In germline, CDR1 is KGHSH, CDR2 LQKENI. The CDR3 DNA reads as TGTGCCAGCTCACCACAAAGGGATTCACCCCTCCACTGT. Its protein product is CASSPQRDSPLHC.

This clonotype turned up a few times. J is TRBJ2-1 and V is TRBV14; tentative D call: TRBD2 (6 bases). This CDR3 is 18 amino acids long. The V end lost 2 bases, the J end lost 1 base, and 18 bases lay between the germline ends. Germline CDR1 SGHDN, CDR2 FVKESK. The CDR3 DNA sequence: TGTGCCAGCAGCCAACGGGGGTTCCAGTTCCTATCCTACAATGAGCAGTTCTTC. Translating gives CASSQRGFQFLSYNEQFF.

This clonotype was detected many times. This chain uses TRBV7-9 with TRBJ2-1, with TRBD1 matching over 9 bases. The CDR3 is 14 amino acids. Germline CDR1 reads SEHNR; CDR2 reads FQNEAQ (reference sequence). Losses at the gene ends were 3 bases for V and 9 bases for J; bases not matched to a gene: 6. CDR3 DNA: TGTGCCAGCAGCTTGGGGACAGGGACTACTGAGCAGTTCTTC. This encodes CASSLGTGTTEQFF.

Notes on this clonotype: This may stem from a read error, because a much larger clone lies one nucleotide away. J is TRBJ2-1 and V is TRBV12-3 or TRBV12-4; D may be TRBD1 (6 bases). V was trimmed by 5 bases and J by 12 bases, leaving 17 bases between them. The CDR3 is made up of 13 amino acids. The CDR3 region is CASSQRQDGGQFF. The CDR3 region has the DNA TGTGCCAGCAGTCAAAGACAGGACGGTGGGCAGTTCTTC.

This clonotype was detected ten times or more. This sequence joins TRBV29-1 and TRBJ1-1, with 7 nucleotides matching TRBD1. There are 12 residues in the CDR3. Germline lookup yields CDR1 SQVTM and CDR2 ANQGSEA. V trimming: 7 bases; J trimming: 5 bases; junction bases outside the gene matches: 7. DNA for the CDR3: TGCAGCGCCGCGACAGGGTGGACTGAAGCTTTCTTT. As protein: CSAATGWTEAFF.

Points on this clonotype: A much larger clone is a single base away; this may be a read error. V is TRBV28 and J is TRBJ2-6; maybe TRBD1 (5 bases). V lost 5 bases and J lost 0, with 11 bases in between. The CDR3 length is 16 residues. In germline, CDR1 is MDHEN, CDR2 SYDVKM. The CDR3 loop reads CASSEDSFSGANVLTF. As DNA, the CDR3 is TGTGCCAGCAGTGAAGACAGCTTCTCTGGGGCCAACGTCCTGACTTTC.

This clonotype was counted between two and nine times. This sequence may be a read error, since a much larger clone differs from it by one base. The chain has TRBV5-1 and TRBJ2-1; D is uncertain. The DNA end is a closer match to TRBJ2-7, so the J assignment may be wrong. CDR3 length: 13 amino acids. Germline values: CDR1 SGHRS, CDR2 YFSETQ. CDR3: CASSGFSYNEQYF. The DNA of the CDR3 is TGCGCCAGCAGCGGGTTCTCCTACAATGAGCAGTACTTC.

The chain is built from TRBV4-3 and TRBJ1-4; unclear D gene. Deletions cut 0 bases from V and 7 bases from J, with 6 bases between. This CDR3 contains 13 residues. CDR1 is LGHNA and CDR2 is YSLEER in the germline V gene. This CDR3 reads CASSQDLVEKLFF. For the CDR3, the DNA is TGCGCCAGCAGCCAAGATTTGGTTGAAAAACTGTTTTTT.

This clonotype was counted between two and nine times. An end of the junction differs from the germline gene, which may be a read error. The chain recombines TRBV12-3 or TRBV12-4 with TRBJ1-2, with a possible D match to TRBD1 (6 bases). This CDR3 is built from 13 residues. This chain's CDR3 is CANSLGSGAGYTF. The CDR3 bases are TGTGCCAACAGTTTAGGATCGGGGGCTGGCTACACCTTC.

The rearrangement links TRBV15 to TRBJ2-5, with 7 bases matching TRBD2. This CDR3 contains 15 residues. V gave up 0 bases and J gave up 2 bases; unmatched junction bases: 3. Germline V lookup: CDR1 LNHNV, CDR2 YYDKDF (reference sequence). CDR3 amino acids: CATSREGGKQETQYF. CDR3 in DNA: TGTGCCACCAGCAGAGAGGGGGGGAAGCAAGAGACCCAGTACTTC. Variable domain in full (rest from reference TRBV15 and TRBJ2-5): DAMVIQNPRYQVTQFGKPVTLSCSQTLNHNVMYWYQQKSSQAPKLLFHYYDKDFNNEADTPDNFQSRRPNTSFCFLDIRSPGLGDTAMYLCATSREGGKQETQYFGPGTRLLVL.